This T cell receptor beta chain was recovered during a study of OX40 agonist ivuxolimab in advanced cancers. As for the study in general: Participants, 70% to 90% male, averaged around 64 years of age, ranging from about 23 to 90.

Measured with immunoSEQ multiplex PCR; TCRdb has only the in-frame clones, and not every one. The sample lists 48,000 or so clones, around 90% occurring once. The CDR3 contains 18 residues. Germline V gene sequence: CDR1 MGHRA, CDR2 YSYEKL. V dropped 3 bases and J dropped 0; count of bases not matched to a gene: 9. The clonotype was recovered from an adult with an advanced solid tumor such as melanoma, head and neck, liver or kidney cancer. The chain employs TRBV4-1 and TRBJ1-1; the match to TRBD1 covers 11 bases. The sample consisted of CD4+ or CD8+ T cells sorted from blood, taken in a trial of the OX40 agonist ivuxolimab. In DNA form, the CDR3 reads TGCGCCAGCAGCCATCCCGGAGGGACAGGGGGGATGAACACTGAAGCTTTCTTT. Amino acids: CASSHPGGTGGMNTEAFF.